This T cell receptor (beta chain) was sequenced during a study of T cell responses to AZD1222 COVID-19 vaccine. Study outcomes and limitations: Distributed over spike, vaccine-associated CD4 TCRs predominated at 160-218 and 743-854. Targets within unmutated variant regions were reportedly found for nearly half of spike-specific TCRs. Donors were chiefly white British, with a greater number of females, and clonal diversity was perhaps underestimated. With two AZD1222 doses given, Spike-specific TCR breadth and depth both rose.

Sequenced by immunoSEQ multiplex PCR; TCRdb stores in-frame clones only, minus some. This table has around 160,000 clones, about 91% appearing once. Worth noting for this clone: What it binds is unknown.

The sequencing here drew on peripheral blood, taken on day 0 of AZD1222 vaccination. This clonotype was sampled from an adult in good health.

CDR3 region: CASTAGTGSREQYF. The CDR3, as DNA: TGTGCCAGCACTGCCGGGACAGGGTCGCGCGAGCAGTACTTC. The V gene is TRBV6-5, the J gene TRBJ2-7, with 9 bases that match TRBD1. The CDR3 contains 14 residues. V lost 7 bases to trimming and J lost 6 bases; unmatched junction nucleotides: 10. Germline V gene sequence: CDR1 MNHEY, CDR2 SVGAGI.